At least ten counts were recorded for the clone carrying this TCR beta chain. The target antigen is unknown. Volunteers at a blood bank in Maryland, USA, were the healthy controls. The sorted libraries involved the use of 800,000 to 1,000,000 CD4+ or CD8+ T cells. Synthesis of cDNA was performed by 5'RACE using 10-nucleotide random UMIs. MiXCR, applied by TCRdb to the 5' RACE reads, yields one record per CDR3 protein. Of just under 40,000 distinct CDR3 sequences in the sample, approximately 7.2% are singletons; the top ten hold just over 5.5%. These data come from a study of neurological immune-mediated disorders. Points from the study as a whole: The study found no CDR3 amino acid sequences shared by expanded clones across subjects, suggesting private repertoires in all groups.

The CDR3 is 15 amino acids. Germline-derived CDR1 and CDR2 are DFQATT and SNEGSKA (reference sequence). The V gene end was trimmed by 5 bases and the J gene end by 5 bases; junction bases not matched to a gene: 5. The J gene is TRBJ2-2, the V gene TRBV20-1; 13 positions match TRBD2. The TCR sequence derives from a man over 45 in good health. The sample consisted of CD4+ T cells from blood. CDR3 sequence: CSASTSGRATGELFF. The CDR3 nucleotides read TGCAGTGCTTCAACTAGCGGGAGGGCAACCGGGGAGCTGTTTTTT.